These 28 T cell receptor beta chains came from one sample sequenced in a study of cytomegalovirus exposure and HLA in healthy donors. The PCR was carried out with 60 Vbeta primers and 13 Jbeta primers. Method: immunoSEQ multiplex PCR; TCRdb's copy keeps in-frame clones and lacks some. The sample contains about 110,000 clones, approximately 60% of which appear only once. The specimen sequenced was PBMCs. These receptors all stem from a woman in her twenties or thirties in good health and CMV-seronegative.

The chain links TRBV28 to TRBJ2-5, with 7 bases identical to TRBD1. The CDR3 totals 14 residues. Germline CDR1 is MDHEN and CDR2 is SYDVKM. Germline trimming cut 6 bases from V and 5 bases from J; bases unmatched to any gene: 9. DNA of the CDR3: TGTGCCAGCAGCTCGGGACAGAATCCGGAGACCCAGTACTTC. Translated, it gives CASSSGQNPETQYF.

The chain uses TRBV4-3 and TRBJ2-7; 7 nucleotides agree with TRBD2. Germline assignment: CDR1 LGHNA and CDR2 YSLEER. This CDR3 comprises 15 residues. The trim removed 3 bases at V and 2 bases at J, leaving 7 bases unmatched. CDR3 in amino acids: CASSQVAGEAYEQYF. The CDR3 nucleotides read TGCGCCAGCAGCCAGGTGGCGGGAGAAGCCTACGAGCAGTACTTC.

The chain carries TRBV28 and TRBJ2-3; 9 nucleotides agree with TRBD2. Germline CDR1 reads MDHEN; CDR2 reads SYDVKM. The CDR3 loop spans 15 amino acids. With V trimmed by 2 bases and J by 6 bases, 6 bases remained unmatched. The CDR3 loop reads CASSLLLAGRDTQYF. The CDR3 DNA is TGTGCCAGCAGTTTACTTCTAGCGGGACGGGATACGCAGTATTTT.

The CDR3 nucleotides read TGTGCCAGCAGTTTAGCGGGGGGACTAGCGGGAGGGGGAGAGACCCAGTACTTC. It specifies CASSLAGGLAGGGETQYF. V usage is TRBV28 and J usage is TRBJ2-5, with 16 bases aligning to TRBD2. The CDR3 is 18 amino acids. Germline lookup yields CDR1 MDHEN and CDR2 SYDVKM. V dropped 2 bases and J dropped 4; count of bases not matched to a gene: 7.

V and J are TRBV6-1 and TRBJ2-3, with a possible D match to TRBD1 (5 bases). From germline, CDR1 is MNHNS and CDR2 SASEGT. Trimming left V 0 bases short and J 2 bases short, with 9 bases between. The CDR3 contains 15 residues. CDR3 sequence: CASSEATGSTDTQYF. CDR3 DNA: TGTGCCAGCAGTGAAGCAACAGGTTCCACAGATACGCAGTATTTT.

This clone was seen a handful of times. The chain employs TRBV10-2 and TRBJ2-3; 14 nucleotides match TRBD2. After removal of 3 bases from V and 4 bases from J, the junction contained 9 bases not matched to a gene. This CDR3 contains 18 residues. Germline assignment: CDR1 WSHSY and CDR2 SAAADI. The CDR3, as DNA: TGCGCCAGCAGTGATATGGGGACTAGCGGGAGTGGCCCAGATACGCAGTATTTT. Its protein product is CASSDMGTSGSGPDTQYF.

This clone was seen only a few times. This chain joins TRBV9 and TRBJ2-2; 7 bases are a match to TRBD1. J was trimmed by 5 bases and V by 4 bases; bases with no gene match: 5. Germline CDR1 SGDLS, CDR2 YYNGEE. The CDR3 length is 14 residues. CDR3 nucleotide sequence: TGTGCCAGCAGCCAAGTACAGGGGACCGGGGAGCTGTTTTTT. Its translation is CASSQVQGTGELFF.

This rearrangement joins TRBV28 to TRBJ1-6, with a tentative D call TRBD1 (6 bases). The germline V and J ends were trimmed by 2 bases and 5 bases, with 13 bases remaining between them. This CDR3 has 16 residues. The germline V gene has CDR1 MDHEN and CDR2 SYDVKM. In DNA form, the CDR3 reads TGTGCCAGCAGTTTAATCGGGACATTGAATAATTCACCCCTCCACTTT. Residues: CASSLIGTLNNSPLHF.

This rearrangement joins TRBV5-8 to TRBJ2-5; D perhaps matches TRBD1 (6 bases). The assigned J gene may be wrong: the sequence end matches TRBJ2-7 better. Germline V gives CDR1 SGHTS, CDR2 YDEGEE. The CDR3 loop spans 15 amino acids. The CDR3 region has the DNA TGTGCCAGCAGCGCAACCGGGACACATAGTGGCGAGCAGTACTTC. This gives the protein CASSATGTHSGEQYF.

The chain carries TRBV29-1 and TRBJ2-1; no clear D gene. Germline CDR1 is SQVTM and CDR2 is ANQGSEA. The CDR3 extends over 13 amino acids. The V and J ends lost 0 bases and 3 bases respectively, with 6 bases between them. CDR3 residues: CSVEDRRYNEQFF. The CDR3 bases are TGCAGCGTTGAAGACAGGCGCTACAATGAGCAGTTCTTC.

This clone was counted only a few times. The CDR3 is CASSRSRTSGRKYEQYF. CDR3 DNA: TGTGCCAGCAGCCGATCCCGGACTAGCGGGAGGAAATACGAGCAGTACTTC. The chain links TRBV7-9 to TRBJ2-7; 14 bases map to TRBD2. V was clipped by 5 bases and J by 4 bases; unmatched bases: 10. The CDR3 sequence is 17 residues long. From germline, CDR1 is SEHNR and CDR2 FQNEAQ (reference sequence).

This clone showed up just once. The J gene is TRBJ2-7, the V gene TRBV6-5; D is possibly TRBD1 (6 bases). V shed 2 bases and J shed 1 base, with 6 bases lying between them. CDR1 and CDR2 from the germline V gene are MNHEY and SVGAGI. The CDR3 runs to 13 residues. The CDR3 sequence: CASSYGQSYEQYF. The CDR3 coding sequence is TGTGCCAGCAGTTACGGACAGTCCTACGAGCAGTACTTC.

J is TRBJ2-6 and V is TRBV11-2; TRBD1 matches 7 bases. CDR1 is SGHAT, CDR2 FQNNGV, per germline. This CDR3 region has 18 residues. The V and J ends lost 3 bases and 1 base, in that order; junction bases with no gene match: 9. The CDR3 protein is CASSFQTGTVSGANVLTF. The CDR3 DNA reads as TGTGCCAGCAGCTTCCAGACGGGGACAGTTTCTGGGGCCAACGTCCTGACTTTC.

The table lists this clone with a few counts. The DNA for the CDR3 is TGCGCCAGCAGCTTGAGGCTAGCCGGGTCCTACAATGAGCAGTTCTTC. Translated: CASSLRLAGSYNEQFF. The chain employs TRBV5-1 and TRBJ2-1; TRBD2 is a possible D gene (5 bases). V was clipped by 1 base and J by 1 base, with 12 bases between them. Germline-derived CDR1 and CDR2 are SGHRS and YFSETQ. The CDR3 loop spans 16 amino acids.

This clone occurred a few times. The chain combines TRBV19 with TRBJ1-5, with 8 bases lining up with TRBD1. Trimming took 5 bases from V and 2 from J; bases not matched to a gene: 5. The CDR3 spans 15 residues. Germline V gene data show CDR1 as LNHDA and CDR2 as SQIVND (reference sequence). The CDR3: CASSPGTGGNQPQHF. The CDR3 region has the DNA TGTGCCAGTAGTCCCGGGACAGGCGGCAATCAGCCCCAGCATTTT.

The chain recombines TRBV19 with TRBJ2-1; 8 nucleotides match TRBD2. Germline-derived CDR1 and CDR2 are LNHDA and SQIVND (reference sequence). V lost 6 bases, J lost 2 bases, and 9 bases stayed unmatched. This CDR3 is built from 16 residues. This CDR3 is CASRGSGGSTYNEQFF. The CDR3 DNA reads TGTGCCAGTAGGGGGTCGGGGGGGAGTACCTACAATGAGCAGTTCTTC.

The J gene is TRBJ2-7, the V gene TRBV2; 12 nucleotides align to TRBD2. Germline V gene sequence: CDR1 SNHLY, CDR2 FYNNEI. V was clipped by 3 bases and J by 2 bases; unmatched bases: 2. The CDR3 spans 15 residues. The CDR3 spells CASSDLAGGTYEQYF. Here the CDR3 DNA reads TGTGCCAGCAGTGATCTAGCGGGAGGGACCTACGAGCAGTACTTC.

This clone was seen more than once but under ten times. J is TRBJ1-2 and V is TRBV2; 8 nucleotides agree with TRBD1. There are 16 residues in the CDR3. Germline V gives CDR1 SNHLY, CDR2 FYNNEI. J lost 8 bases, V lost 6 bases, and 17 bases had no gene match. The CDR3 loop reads CASSPSSGQGAYGYTF. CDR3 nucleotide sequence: TGTGCCAGCAGCCCGTCGTCTGGGCAGGGGGCATACGGCTACACCTTC. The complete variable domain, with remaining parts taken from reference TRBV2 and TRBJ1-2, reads EPEVTQTPSHQVTQMGQEVILRCVPISNHLYFYWYRQILGQKVEFLVSFYNNEISEKSEIFDDQFSVERPDGSNFTLKIRSTKLEDSAMYFCASSPSSGQGAYGYTFGSGTRLTVV.

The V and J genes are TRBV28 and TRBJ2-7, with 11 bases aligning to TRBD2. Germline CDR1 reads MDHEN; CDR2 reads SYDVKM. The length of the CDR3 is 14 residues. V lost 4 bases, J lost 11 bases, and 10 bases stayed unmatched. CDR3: CASSSDGTSGNEYF. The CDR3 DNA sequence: TGTGCCAGCAGTTCCGACGGGACTAGCGGCAATGAGTACTTC.

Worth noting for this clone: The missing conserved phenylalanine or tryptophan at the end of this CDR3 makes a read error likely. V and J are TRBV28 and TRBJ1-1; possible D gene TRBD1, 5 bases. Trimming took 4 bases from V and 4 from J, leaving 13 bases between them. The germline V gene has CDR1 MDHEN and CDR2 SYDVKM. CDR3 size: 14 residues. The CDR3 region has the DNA TGTGCCAGCAGTTACAGGAGCGGGGGCACTGAAGCTTTCCTT. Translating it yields CASSYRSGGTEAFL.

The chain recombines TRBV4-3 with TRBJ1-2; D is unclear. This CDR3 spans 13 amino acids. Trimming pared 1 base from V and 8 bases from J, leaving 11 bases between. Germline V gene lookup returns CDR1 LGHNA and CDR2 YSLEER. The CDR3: CASSQVGSMGYTF. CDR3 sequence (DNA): TGCGCCAGCAGCCAAGTGGGCAGTATGGGCTACACCTTC.

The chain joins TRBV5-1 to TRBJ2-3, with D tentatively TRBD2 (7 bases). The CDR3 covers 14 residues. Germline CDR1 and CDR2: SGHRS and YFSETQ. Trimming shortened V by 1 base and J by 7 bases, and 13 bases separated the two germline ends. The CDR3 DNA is TGCGCCAGCAGCTTGCCCGGGGGGCCCAATACGCAGTATTTT. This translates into CASSLPGGPNTQYF.

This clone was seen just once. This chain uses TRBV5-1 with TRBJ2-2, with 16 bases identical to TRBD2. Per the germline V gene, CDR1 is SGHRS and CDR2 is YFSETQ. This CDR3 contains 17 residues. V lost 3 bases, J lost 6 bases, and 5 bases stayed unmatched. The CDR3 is CASSWGLAGGPSGELFF. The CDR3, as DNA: TGCGCCAGCAGCTGGGGACTAGCGGGAGGGCCCTCCGGGGAGCTGTTTTTT.

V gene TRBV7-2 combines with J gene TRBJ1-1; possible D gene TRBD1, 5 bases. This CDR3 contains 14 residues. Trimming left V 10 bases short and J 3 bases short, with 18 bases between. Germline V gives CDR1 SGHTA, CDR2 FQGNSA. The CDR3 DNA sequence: TGTGCCACCATGACAGAGCGCCTTGACACTGAAGCTTTCTTT. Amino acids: CATMTERLDTEAFF. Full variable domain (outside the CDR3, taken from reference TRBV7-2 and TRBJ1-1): GAGVSQSPSNKVTEKGKDVELRCDPISGHTALYWYRQSLGQGLEFLIYFQGNSAPDKSGLPSDRFSAERTGGSVSTLTIQRTQQEDSAVYLCATMTERLDTEAFFGQGTRLTVV.

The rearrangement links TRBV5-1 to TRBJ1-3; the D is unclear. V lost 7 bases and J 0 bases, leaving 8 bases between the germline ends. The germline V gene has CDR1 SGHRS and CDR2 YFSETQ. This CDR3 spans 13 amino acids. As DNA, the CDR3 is TGCGCCAGCCGAGCAGGCTCTGGAAACACCATATATTTT. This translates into CASRAGSGNTIYF. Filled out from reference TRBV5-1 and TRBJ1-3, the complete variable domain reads KAGVTQTPRYLIKTRGQQVTLSCSPISGHRSVSWYQQTPGQGLQFLFEYFSETQRNKGNFPGRFSGRQFSNSRSEMNVSTLELGDSALYLCASRAGSGNTIYFGEGSWLTVV.

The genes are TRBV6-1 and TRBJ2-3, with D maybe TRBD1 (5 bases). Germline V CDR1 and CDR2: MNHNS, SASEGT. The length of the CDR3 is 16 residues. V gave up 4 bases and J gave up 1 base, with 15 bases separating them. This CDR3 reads CASSAWSQGRTDTQYF. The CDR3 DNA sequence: TGTGCCAGCAGTGCCTGGTCCCAGGGCCGCACAGATACGCAGTATTTT.

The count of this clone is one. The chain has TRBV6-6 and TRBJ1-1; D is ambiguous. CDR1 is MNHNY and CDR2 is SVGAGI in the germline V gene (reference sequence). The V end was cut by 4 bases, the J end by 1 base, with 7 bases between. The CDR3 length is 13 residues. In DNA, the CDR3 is TGTGCCAGCAGTTTCCCCGGGAACACTGAAGCTTTCTTT. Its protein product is CASSFPGNTEAFF.

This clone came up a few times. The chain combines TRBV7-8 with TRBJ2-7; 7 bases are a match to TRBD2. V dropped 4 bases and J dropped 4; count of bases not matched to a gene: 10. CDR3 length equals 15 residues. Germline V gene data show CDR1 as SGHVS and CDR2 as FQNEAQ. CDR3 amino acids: CASSSDGTTDYEQYF. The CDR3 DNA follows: TGTGCCAGCAGCTCAGACGGGACTACCGATTACGAGCAGTACTTC.